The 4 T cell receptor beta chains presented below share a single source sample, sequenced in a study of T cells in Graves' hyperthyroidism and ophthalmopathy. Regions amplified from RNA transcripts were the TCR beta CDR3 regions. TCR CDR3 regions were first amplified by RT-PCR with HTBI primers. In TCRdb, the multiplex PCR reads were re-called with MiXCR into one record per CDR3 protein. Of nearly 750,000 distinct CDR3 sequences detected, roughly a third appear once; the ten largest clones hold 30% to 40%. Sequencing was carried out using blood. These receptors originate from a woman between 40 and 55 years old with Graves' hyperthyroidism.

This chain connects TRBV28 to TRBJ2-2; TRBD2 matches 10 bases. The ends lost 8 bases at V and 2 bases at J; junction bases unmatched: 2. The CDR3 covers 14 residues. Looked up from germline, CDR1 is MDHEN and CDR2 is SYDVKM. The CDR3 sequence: CASLAGGNTGELFF. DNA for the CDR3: TGTGCCAGCTTAGCGGGAGGAAACACCGGGGAGCTGTTTTTT.

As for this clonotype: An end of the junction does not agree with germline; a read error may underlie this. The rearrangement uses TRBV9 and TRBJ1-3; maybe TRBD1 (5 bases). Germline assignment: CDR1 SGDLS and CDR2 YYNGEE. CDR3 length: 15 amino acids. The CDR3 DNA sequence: TGTGCCAGCAGCGCCGGGGGAGCCGGTGGAAGCACCATATATTTT. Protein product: CASSAGGAGGSTIYF.

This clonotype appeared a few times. CDR3 sequence (DNA): TGTGCCAGCAGTTCAGACCCTAGAGGCACTGAAGCTTTCTTT. It is translated as CASSSDPRGTEAFF. The rearrangement links TRBV6-4 to TRBJ1-1; D call uncertain. The CDR3 runs 14 residues. Looked up from germline, CDR1 is MRHNA and CDR2 is SNTAGT. V dropped 5 bases and J dropped 4 bases, with 14 bases sitting between them.

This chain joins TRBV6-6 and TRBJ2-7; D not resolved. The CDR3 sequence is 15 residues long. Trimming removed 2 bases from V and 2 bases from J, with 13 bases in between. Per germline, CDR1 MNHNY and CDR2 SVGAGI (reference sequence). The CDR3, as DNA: TGTGCCAGCAGTTACGACCTTGGGGAAACCTACGAGCAGTACTTC. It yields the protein CASSYDLGETYEQYF.